The clone carrying this TCR beta chain was seen many times. Antigen unknown. Hyperthyroidism, newly diagnosed and lasting under 2 months, affected patients aged 18 to 65. Blood was sampled at initial diagnosis of hyperthyroidism, prior to onset of any ophthalmopathy symptoms. This sample was taken from a study of T cells in Graves' hyperthyroidism and ophthalmopathy. Study-level information: Peripheral blood was taken when the disease was first diagnosed, before any treatment began. Study conclusions and caveats: Ophthalmopathy was distinguished from stable hyperthyroidism by 13 V-J signatures.

Researchers amplified the TCR beta CDR3 regions from RNA transcripts. RT-PCR in the first round (using the HTBI primer set) targeted the TCR CDR3. TCRdb re-called the multiplex PCR reads through MiXCR, storing one row per CDR3 protein. The table shows roughly 360,000 distinct CDR3 sequences, with about 13% occurring only once. The CDR3 is 12 amino acids. Germline V CDR1 and CDR2: MNHNS, SASEGT. Sequencing input: blood. The rearrangement joins TRBV6-1 to TRBJ2-3, with TRBD1 matching 8 bases. This clonotype was sampled from a young man with Graves' hyperthyroidism that later progressed to Graves' ophthalmopathy. The CDR3 nucleotides read TGTGCTACCAGGGGGCTGGCAGATACGCAGTATTTT. It yields the protein CATRGLADTQYF.